This T cell receptor beta chain was identified in a study of blood T cell repertoires in COVID-19. Turning to the study itself: The United States, Italy and Spain provided the acute and convalescent COVID-19 samples. Nucleic acid was either cDNA or gDNA, and it came from T cells, B-cell-depleted T cells, or PBMCs.

In the original workflow: Scientists estimated how many nucleated cells there were by amplifying reference gene primers. Clones were read by immunoSEQ multiplex PCR, and TCRdb kept only the in-frame ones, dropping some. For V, J and clone size, that table is used; D and trimming come from the DNA. The sample has 150,000 to 200,000 clones; around 82% are singletons. Germline V gene sequence: CDR1 LGHNA, CDR2 YSLEER. V shed 2 bases and J 7 bases; nucleotides not matched to a gene: 8. CDR3 length: 15 residues. Sequencing was carried out using peripheral blood. This sequence originates from a woman aged 80 or older with acute or convalescent COVID-19. The chain joins TRBV4-3 to TRBJ1-1, with 9 positions matching TRBD1. The CDR3 here is CASSQPKVTGGEAFF. CDR3 bases: TGCGCCAGCAGCCAACCAAAAGTGACAGGGGGTGAAGCTTTCTTT.